This T cell receptor beta chain stems from a study of technical replicates of blood from several donors. The table came from immunoSEQ multiplex PCR; TCRdb's copy has only in-frame clones and leaves some out. The table shows about 61,000 clones, with more than 70% occurring only once. CDR3 size: 15 residues. With 1 base removed from V and 2 bases from J, the gap between germline ends came to 11 bases. Germline values: CDR1 KGHSH, CDR2 LQKENI. The specimen was PBMCs. This clonotype originated in a human donor in good health. Some clones in this sample may be carry-over from other donors' samples. The chain couples TRBV18 to TRBJ2-5; D possibly corresponds to TRBD1 (5 bases). The CDR3 is CASSPRAGLQETQYF. DNA for the CDR3: TGTGCCAGCTCACCACGTGCAGGGCTACAAGAGACCCAGTACTTC.